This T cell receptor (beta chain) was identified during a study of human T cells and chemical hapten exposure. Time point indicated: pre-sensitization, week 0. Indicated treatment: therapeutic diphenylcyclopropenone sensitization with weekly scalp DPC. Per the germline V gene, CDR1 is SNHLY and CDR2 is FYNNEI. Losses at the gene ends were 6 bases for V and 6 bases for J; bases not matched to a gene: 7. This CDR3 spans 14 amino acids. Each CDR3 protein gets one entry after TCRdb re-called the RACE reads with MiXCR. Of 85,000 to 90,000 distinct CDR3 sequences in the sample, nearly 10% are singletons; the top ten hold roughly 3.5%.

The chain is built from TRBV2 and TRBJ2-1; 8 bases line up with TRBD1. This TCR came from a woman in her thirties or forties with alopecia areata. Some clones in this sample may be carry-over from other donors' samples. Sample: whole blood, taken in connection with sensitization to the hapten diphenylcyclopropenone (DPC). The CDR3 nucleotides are TGTGCCAGCAGGCCGGACAGGGTCGGCAATGAGCAGTTCTTC. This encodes CASRPDRVGNEQFF.